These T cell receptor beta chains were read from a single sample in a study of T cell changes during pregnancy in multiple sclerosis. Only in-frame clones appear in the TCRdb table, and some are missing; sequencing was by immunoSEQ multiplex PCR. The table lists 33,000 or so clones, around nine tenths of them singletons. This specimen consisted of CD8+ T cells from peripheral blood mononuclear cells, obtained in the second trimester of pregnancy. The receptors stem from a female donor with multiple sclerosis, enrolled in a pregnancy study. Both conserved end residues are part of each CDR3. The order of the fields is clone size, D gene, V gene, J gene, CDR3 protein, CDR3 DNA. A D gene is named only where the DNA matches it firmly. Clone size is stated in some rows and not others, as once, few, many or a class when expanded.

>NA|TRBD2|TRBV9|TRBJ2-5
CASSGGLAIQETQYF
TGTGCCAGCAGCGGGGGACTAGCGATCCAAGAGACCCAGTACTTC
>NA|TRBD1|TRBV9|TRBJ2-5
CASSAIAGGGETQYF
TGTGCCAGCAGCGCCATAGCAGGGGGCGGTGAGACCCAGTACTTC
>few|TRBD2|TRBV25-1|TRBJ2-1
CASSTSGMQFF
TGTGCCAGCAGTACTAGCGGGATGCAGTTCTTC
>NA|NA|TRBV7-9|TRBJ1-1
CASSWSDTEAFF
TGTGCCAGCAGCTGGTCGGACACTGAAGCTTTCTTT
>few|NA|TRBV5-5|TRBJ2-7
CASSLGIKGASYEQYF
TGTGCCAGCAGCTTGGGAATAAAGGGAGCGTCCTACGAGCAGTACTTC
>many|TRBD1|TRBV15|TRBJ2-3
CATSRAPGQGADTQYF
TGTGCCACCAGCAGAGCGCCGGGACAGGGGGCAGATACGCAGTATTTT
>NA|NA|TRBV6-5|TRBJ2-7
CASSYPRDTYEQYF
TGTGCCAGCAGTTACCCGCGGGATACCTACGAGCAGTACTTC
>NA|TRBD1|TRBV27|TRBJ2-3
CASSSSGTGIMDTQYF
TGTGCCAGCAGTTCCTCCGGGACAGGGATCATGGATACGCAGTATTTT
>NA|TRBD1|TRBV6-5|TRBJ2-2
CASSYSQGAGELFF
TGTGCCAGCAGTTACTCCCAGGGGGCCGGGGAGCTGTTTTTT
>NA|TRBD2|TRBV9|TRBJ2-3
CASSGTGVAGARTDTQYF
TGTGCCAGCAGCGGAACGGGGGTAGCGGGAGCAAGGACAGATACGCAGTATTTT
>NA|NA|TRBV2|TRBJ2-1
CASSRNEQFF
TGTGCCAGCAGTCGCAATGAGCAGTTCTTC
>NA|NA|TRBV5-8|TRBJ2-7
CASSLAPGPYEQYF
TGTGCCAGCAGCTTGGCCCCGGGTCCCTACGAGCAGTACTTC
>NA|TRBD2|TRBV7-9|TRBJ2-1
CASRSTSGGLRDNEQFF
TGTGCCAGCAGGTCGACTAGCGGGGGGCTCAGGGACAATGAGCAGTTCTTC
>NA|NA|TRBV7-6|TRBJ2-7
CASSLSPLDEQYF
TGTGCCAGCAGCCTCTCGCCGTTAGACGAGCAGTACTTC
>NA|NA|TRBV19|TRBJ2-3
CASSIFASGTDTQYF
TGTGCCAGTAGTATCTTCGCTAGCGGCACAGATACGCAGTATTTT
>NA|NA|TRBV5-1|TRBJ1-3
CASSLETAAGNTIYF
TGCGCCAGCAGCTTGGAGACGGCGGCTGGAAACACCATATATTTT
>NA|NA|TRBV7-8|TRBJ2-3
CASSPRRGPGSSTQYF
TGTGCCAGCAGCCCTCGGAGAGGTCCGGGTAGCTCTACGCAGTATTTT
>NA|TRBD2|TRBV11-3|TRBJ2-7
CASREREDLEQYF
TGTGCCAGCAGGGAGCGGGAGGATCTTGAGCAGTACTTC
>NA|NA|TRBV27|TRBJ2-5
CASSSLAANQETQYF
TGTGCCAGCAGTTCCCTGGCGGCAAACCAAGAGACCCAGTACTTC
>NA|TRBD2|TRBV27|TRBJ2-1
CASTLRLAGNLGNEQFF
TGTGCCAGCACCTTAAGACTAGCGGGCAATCTGGGCAATGAGCAGTTCTTC
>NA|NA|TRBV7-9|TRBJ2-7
CASSFGQSYEQYF
TGTGCCAGCAGCTTCGGACAGTCCTACGAGCAGTACTTC
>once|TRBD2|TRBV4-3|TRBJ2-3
CASSQSIAGEGDTQYF
TGCGCCAGCAGCCAGTCGATAGCGGGAGAAGGGGATACGCAGTATTTT
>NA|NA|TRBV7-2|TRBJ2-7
CASSFFESYEQYF
TGTGCCAGCAGCTTCTTCGAGAGCTACGAGCAGTACTTC
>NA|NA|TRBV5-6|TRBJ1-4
CASSLFPATNEKLFF
TGTGCCAGCAGCTTGTTTCCAGCAACTAATGAAAAACTGTTTTTT
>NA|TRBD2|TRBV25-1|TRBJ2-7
CASSVGLAGSYEQYF
TGTGCCAGCAGCGTAGGACTAGCGGGATCCTACGAGCAGTACTTC
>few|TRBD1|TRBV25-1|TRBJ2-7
CASLGGVTYEQYF
TGTGCCAGCCTAGGGGGCGTCACCTACGAGCAGTACTTC
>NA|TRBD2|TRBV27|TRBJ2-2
CASSLTSGSSDTGELFF
TGTGCCAGCAGTTTAACTAGCGGGAGTTCGGACACCGGGGAGCTGTTTTTT
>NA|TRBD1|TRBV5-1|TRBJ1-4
CASSIGTGREKLFF
TGCGCCAGCAGCATTGGGACAGGACGCGAAAAACTGTTTTTT
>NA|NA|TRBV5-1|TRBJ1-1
CASSLSHFDSEAFF
TGCGCCAGCAGCTTGTCCCACTTTGACAGTGAAGCTTTCTTT
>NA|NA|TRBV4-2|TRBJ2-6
CASSQEGSSGANVLTF
TGTGCCAGCAGCCAAGAAGGTTCTAGCGGGGCCAACGTCCTGACTTTC
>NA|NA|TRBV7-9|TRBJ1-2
CASSYGEAYGYTF
TGTGCCAGCAGCTACGGAGAGGCCTATGGCTACACCTTC
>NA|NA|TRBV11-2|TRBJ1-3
CASSLDGSSGNTIYF
TGTGCCAGCAGCTTAGATGGGAGCTCTGGAAACACCATATATTTT
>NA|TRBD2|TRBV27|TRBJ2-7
CASSSGGGYEQYF
TGTGCCAGCAGTAGCGGGGGAGGCTACGAGCAGTACTTC
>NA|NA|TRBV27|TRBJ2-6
CASSLRSTGSGANVLTF
TGTGCCAGCAGTTTAAGATCTACGGGCTCTGGGGCCAACGTCCTGACTTTC
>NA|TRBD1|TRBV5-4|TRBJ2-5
CASSGDREGGETQYF
TGTGCCAGCAGCGGGGACAGGGAAGGGGGAGAGACCCAGTACTTC
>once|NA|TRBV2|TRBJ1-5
CASSGTPNSNQPQHF
TGTGCCAGCAGTGGGACTCCTAATAGCAATCAGCCCCAGCATTTT
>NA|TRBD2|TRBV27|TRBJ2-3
CASSYASGISTDTQYF
TGTGCCAGCAGTTACGCTAGCGGGATTAGCACAGATACGCAGTATTTT
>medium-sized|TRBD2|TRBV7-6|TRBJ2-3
CASSFNLAGESTDTQYF
TGTGCCAGCAGCTTCAATCTGGCGGGAGAGTCCACAGATACGCAGTATTTT
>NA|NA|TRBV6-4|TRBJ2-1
CASSDSQGGGEQFF
TGTGCCAGCAGCGATTCACAGGGTGGGGGTGAGCAGTTCTTC
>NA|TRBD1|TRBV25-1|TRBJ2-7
CASSATRDRLGEQYF
TGTGCCAGCAGTGCCACGCGGGACAGGCTGGGAGAGCAGTACTTC
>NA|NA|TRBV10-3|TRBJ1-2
CAISDTGNEDLYGYTF
TGTGCCATCAGTGACACGGGGAATGAGGACCTCTATGGCTACACCTTC
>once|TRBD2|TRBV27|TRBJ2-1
CASTLAGGNNEQFF
TGTGCCAGCACATTAGCGGGGGGGAACAATGAGCAGTTCTTC
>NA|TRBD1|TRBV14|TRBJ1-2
CASSHLDRENYGYTF
TGTGCCAGCAGCCACCTAGACAGGGAGAACTATGGCTACACCTTC
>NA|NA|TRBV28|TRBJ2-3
CASSSPPGRPGLYDLDRQYF
TGTGCCAGCAGTTCTCCACCGGGTCGCCCGGGACTGTACGATCTAGATAGGCAGTATTTT
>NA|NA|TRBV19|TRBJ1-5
CASSMRDSLQPQHF
TGTGCCAGTAGTATGAGGGATAGCCTTCAGCCCCAGCATTTT
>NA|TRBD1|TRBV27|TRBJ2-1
CASSFGTGGNEQFF
TGTGCCAGCAGCTTTGGGACAGGGGGGAATGAGCAGTTCTTC
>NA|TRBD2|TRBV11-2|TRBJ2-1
CASSQSGSNEQFF
TGTGCCAGCAGCCAAAGCGGGAGCAATGAGCAGTTCTTC
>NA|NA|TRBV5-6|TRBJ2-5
CASSLNLAETQYF
TGTGCCAGCAGCTTGAATCTAGCTGAGACCCAGTACTTC